What follows are 28 T cell receptor beta chains derived from one specimen sequenced in a study of response to subunit inactivated influenza vaccine. TCRdb passed the RT-PCR reads through MiXCR, listing each CDR3 protein once. This sample has fewer than 700,000 distinct CDR3 sequences, with roughly 13% found just once. Source: PBMCs from blood, taken 40 to 50 days after vaccination. The source of these receptors is a middle-aged man who received an inactivated influenza vaccine.

This clonotype was counted ten times or more. The V call is TRBV4-1, the J call TRBJ1-5, with D unclear. CDR1 MGHRA and CDR2 YSYEKL come from the germline V gene. The CDR3 consists of 15 residues. V was shortened by 0 bases and J by 1 base, with 7 bases between the two germline ends. The CDR3 DNA reads TGCGCCAGCAGCCAAGAAGGGCAGAGCAATCAGCCCCAGCATTTT. This gives the protein CASSQEGQSNQPQHF.

This clonotype showed up just a few times. V usage is TRBV21-1 and J usage is TRBJ2-1; the table gives TRBD2 as D, unverified against the DNA. TRBV21-1 is a recognized pseudogene. This CDR3 region has 13 residues. As DNA, the CDR3 is TGTGCCAGTCACTCCCACCCCGTGAGGGAGCAGTTCTTC. This translates into CASHSHPVREQFF.

The CDR3 DNA is TGTGCCACCAGCAGAGTCACAGGGCTGCGAGAGACCCAGTACTTC. Residues: CATSRVTGLRETQYF. This sequence joins TRBV15 and TRBJ2-5, with a weak D call TRBD1 (6 bases). The CDR3 totals 15 residues. Germline V gene lookup returns CDR1 LNHNV and CDR2 YYDKDF (reference sequence). V was shortened by 1 base and J by 4 bases, with 13 bases between the two germline ends.

This sequence joins TRBV29-1 and TRBJ2-7; D uncertain. V gave up 4 bases and J gave up 0 bases, with 7 bases separating them. Germline V gene data show CDR1 as SQVTM and CDR2 as ANQGSEA. This CDR3 is built from 12 residues. The DNA of the CDR3 is TGCAGCGTTGGGCACTCCTCCTACGAGCAGTACTTC. The encoded protein is CSVGHSSYEQYF.

V gene TRBV7-2 combines with J gene TRBJ2-7, with TRBD2 as a possible D gene (6 bases). This CDR3 has 15 residues. Trimming removed 1 base from V and 3 bases from J, with 13 bases in between. In germline, CDR1 is SGHTA, CDR2 FQGNSA. CDR3 sequence (DNA): TGTGCCAGCAGCTTAGTGGGTCCGGGGGTCTACGAGCAGTACTTC. Protein: CASSLVGPGVYEQYF.

The chain combines TRBV12-3 or TRBV12-4 with TRBJ1-1; 9 bases fit TRBD1. J gave up 4 bases and V 6 bases, and 6 bases lay outside the gene matches. There are 14 residues in the CDR3. The chain's CDR3 is CASSRDRASTEAFF. CDR3 nucleotides: TGTGCCAGCAGCCGGGACAGGGCGAGCACTGAAGCTTTCTTT.

This clonotype turned up a few times. This chain uses TRBV20-1 with TRBJ2-1; D remains unclear. V dropped 1 base and J dropped 1 base, with 11 bases sitting between them. Germline-derived CDR1 and CDR2 are DFQATT and SNEGSKA (reference sequence). The CDR3 is 15 amino acids. CDR3 nucleotide sequence: TGCAGTGCTAGAGGCTCGGGTTTGTCCTACAATGAGCAGTTCTTC. Translating it yields CSARGSGLSYNEQFF.

V is TRBV6-1 and J is TRBJ2-1, with D perhaps assigned TRBD1 or TRBD2 (5 bases each). V was pared by 10 bases and J by 1 base, with 14 bases between. CDR3 length: 14 residues. CDR1 is MNHNS, CDR2 SASEGT, per germline. CDR3: CATRRDPSYNEQFF. CDR3 DNA: TGTGCCACTCGTCGGGACCCTTCCTACAATGAGCAGTTCTTC.

This clonotype was counted only a few times. The rearrangement uses TRBV3-1 and TRBJ1-1; TRBD1 agrees at 10 bases. The CDR3 is made up of 18 amino acids. CDR1 and CDR2 from the germline V gene are LGHDT and YNNKEL (reference sequence). The V and J ends lost 1 base and 0 bases, in that order; junction bases with no gene match: 8. This CDR3 is CASSQGGQGPWVNTEAFF. In DNA, the CDR3 is TGTGCCAGCAGCCAAGGGGGACAGGGGCCGTGGGTGAACACTGAAGCTTTCTTT.

This clonotype has a count of ten or more. The chain links TRBV7-9 to TRBJ2-1; D perhaps matches TRBD2 (7 bases). With 0 bases removed from V and 5 bases from J, the gap between germline ends came to 8 bases. CDR1 is SEHNR and CDR2 is FQNEAQ in the germline V gene (reference sequence). The CDR3 covers 14 residues. The CDR3 spells CASSLAGGHNEQFF. In nucleotides, the CDR3 is TGTGCCAGCAGCTTAGCGGGGGGGCACAATGAGCAGTTCTTC.

V is TRBV20-1 and J is TRBJ2-3, with D perhaps assigned TRBD1 or TRBD2 (5 bases each). Trimming shortened V by 0 bases and J by 3 bases, and 10 bases separated the two germline ends. This CDR3 spans 14 amino acids. CDR1 DFQATT and CDR2 SNEGSKA come from the germline V gene (reference sequence). CDR3 amino acids: CSARDPEGTDTQYF. Here the CDR3 DNA reads TGCAGTGCTAGAGATCCCGAGGGGACAGATACGCAGTATTTT.

In this sample, this clonotype turned up a few times. The chain carries TRBV28 and TRBJ1-5, with D hard to call. V shed 2 bases and J shed 0 bases, with 8 bases lying between them. The CDR3 spans 15 residues. Germline values: CDR1 MDHEN, CDR2 SYDVKM. The CDR3 is CASSLDRVSNQPQHF. CDR3 nucleotides: TGTGCCAGCAGTTTAGACCGAGTTAGCAATCAGCCCCAGCATTTT.

In DNA form, the CDR3 reads TGCAGTGCTAGAGTGGGGATCCGCACCGGGGAGCTGTTTTTT. Amino acid sequence: CSARVGIRTGELFF. The chain links TRBV20-1 to TRBJ2-2; D ambiguous. Trimming removed 1 base from V and 4 bases from J, with 10 bases in between. The CDR3 loop spans 14 amino acids. In germline, CDR1 is DFQATT, CDR2 SNEGSKA (reference sequence).

The J gene is TRBJ2-5, the V gene TRBV29-1; 7 nucleotides match TRBD1. Germline V gene sequence: CDR1 SQVTM, CDR2 ANQGSEA. After removal of 0 bases from V and 5 bases from J, the junction contained 6 bases not matched to a gene. CDR3 length equals 14 residues. The CDR3 DNA sequence: TGCAGCGTTGAAGATCTTCCAGGGGGTGAGACCCAGTACTTC. This translates into CSVEDLPGGETQYF.

This clonotype appeared a few times. The V call is TRBV7-2, the J call TRBJ1-3; D uncertain. V shed 3 bases and J shed 0 bases, with 3 bases lying between them. The CDR3 extends over 13 amino acids. The germline CDR1 and CDR2 sequences are SGHTA and FQGNSA. The CDR3 loop is CASSFYSGNTIYF. As DNA, the CDR3 is TGTGCCAGCAGCTTCTACTCTGGAAACACCATATATTTT. The complete variable domain, with remaining parts taken from reference TRBV7-2 and TRBJ1-3, reads GAGVSQSPSNKVTEKGKDVELRCDPISGHTALYWYRQSLGQGLEFLIYFQGNSAPDKSGLPSDRFSAERTGGSVSTLTIQRTQQEDSAVYLCASSFYSGNTIYFGEGSWLTVV.

This clonotype was counted a few times. V usage is TRBV20-1 and J usage is TRBJ2-1; 10 bases fit TRBD2. Per the germline V gene, CDR1 is DFQATT and CDR2 is SNEGSKA (reference sequence). V dropped 2 bases and J dropped 8; count of bases not matched to a gene: 6. The CDR3 runs to 14 residues. The CDR3 DNA sequence: TGCAGTGCTAGATCGGCTAGCGGGAGCTATGAGCAGTTCTTC. Amino acid sequence: CSARSASGSYEQFF.

The rearrangement links TRBV30 to TRBJ1-1; a weak D match, TRBD1 (5 bases). Between the trimmed V and J ends, which lost 3 bases and 5 bases, there was a span of 13 bases. Per the germline V gene, CDR1 is GTSNPN and CDR2 is SVGIG (reference sequence). The CDR3 runs to 13 residues. This chain's CDR3 is CAWSPGPLTEAFF. CDR3 in DNA: TGTGCCTGGAGCCCGGGACCCTTAACTGAAGCTTTCTTT.

This clonotype was observed at least ten times. This chain uses TRBV11-2 with TRBJ2-3; maybe TRBD1 (6 bases). The V and J ends lost 3 bases and 1 base respectively, with 8 bases between them. The CDR3 is 14 residues long. The germline V gene has CDR1 SGHAT and CDR2 FQNNGV. The CDR3 DNA reads TGTGCCAGCAGCTTTTGGACAGGCACAGATACGCAGTATTTT. It translates to CASSFWTGTDTQYF. Filled out from reference TRBV11-2 and TRBJ2-3, the complete variable domain reads EAGVAQSPRYKIIEKRQSVAFWCNPISGHATLYWYQQILGQGPKLLIQFQNNGVVDDSQLPKDRFSAERLKGVDSTLKIQPAKLEDSAVYLCASSFWTGTDTQYFGPGTRLTVL.

In its sample, this clonotype was seen a few times. The chain links TRBV5-1 to TRBJ2-7; possible D gene TRBD1, 6 bases. V was shortened by 4 bases and J by 1 base, with 9 bases between the two germline ends. Germline values: CDR1 SGHRS, CDR2 YFSETQ. The CDR3 is made up of 13 amino acids. CDR3 protein: CASSEDRSYEQYF. CDR3 nucleotide sequence: TGCGCCAGCAGCGAGGACAGATCCTACGAGCAGTACTTC.

This clonotype was detected a few times. The chain has TRBV29-1 and TRBJ2-5; tentative D call: TRBD2 (6 bases). Per germline, CDR1 SQVTM and CDR2 ANQGSEA. Trimming took off 7 bases at V and 5 bases at J, with 26 bases between the two ends. The CDR3 spans 16 residues. The CDR3 is CSARNGSRIFWETQYF. In DNA, the CDR3 is TGCAGCGCCCGGAACGGGAGTCGGATTTTTTGGGAGACCCAGTACTTC.

This clonotype was detected only a few times. The chain employs TRBV6-2 or TRBV6-3 and TRBJ2-5, with TRBD2 matching 11 bases. Germline CDR1 and CDR2: MNHEY and SVGEGT. The length of the CDR3 is 20 residues. Trimming cost V 4 bases and J 4 bases; bases outside gene matches: 20. This CDR3 reads CASSFHMVASGRPNRETQYF. CDR3 coding DNA: TGTGCCAGCAGTTTCCATATGGTTGCTAGCGGGAGGCCCAACCGAGAGACCCAGTACTTC.

This clonotype turned up a few times. The chain employs TRBV5-4 and TRBJ2-1, with TRBD1 matching over 7 bases. With V trimmed by 0 bases and J by 10 bases, 10 bases remained unmatched. Germline V gives CDR1 SGHNT, CDR2 YYREEE (reference sequence). This CDR3 has 15 residues. CDR3 DNA: TGTGCCAGCAGCTTGGCCCCGATAGGGGGCAGGGAGCAGTTCTTC. Protein sequence: CASSLAPIGGREQFF.

Concerning this clonotype: The germline gene is not matched at one end of the junction; a read error may be the cause. The chain employs TRBV12-3 or TRBV12-4 and TRBJ2-1; TRBD2 matches 8 bases. The CDR3 is 18 residues long. The CDR3 sequence is CARSLPGLARSSYNEQFF. CDR3 bases: TGTGCCCGCAGTTTACCCGGACTAGCAAGGAGCTCCTACAATGAGCAGTTCTTC.

The rearrangement uses TRBV20-1 and TRBJ1-5; perhaps TRBD1 as D (5 bases). Deletions cut 3 bases from V and 7 bases from J, with 13 bases between. CDR3 length: 13 residues. Per the germline V gene, CDR1 is DFQATT and CDR2 is SNEGSKA (reference sequence). The CDR3 sequence: CSASVGGGQPQHF. The CDR3 DNA reads TGCAGTGCTAGTGTGGGGGGTGGCCAGCCCCAGCATTTT.

This clonotype was observed a few times. The gene calls are TRBV7-9 and TRBJ2-3; 7 nucleotides agree with TRBD2. The CDR3 spans 14 residues. V lost 1 base to trimming and J lost 5 bases; unmatched junction nucleotides: 3. Germline V CDR1 and CDR2: SEHNR, FQNEAQ (reference sequence). In DNA, the CDR3 is TGTGCCAGCAGCTTAGGACGGGAGGAAGATACGCAGTATTTT. Translating gives CASSLGREEDTQYF. Filled out from reference TRBV7-9 and TRBJ2-3, the complete variable domain reads DTGVSQNPRHKITKRGQNVTFRCDPISEHNRLYWYRQTLGQGPEFLTYFQNEAQLEKSRLLSDRFSAERPKGSFSTLEIQRTEQGDSAMYLCASSLGREEDTQYFGPGTRLTVL.

The table lists this clonotype with many counts. V and J are TRBV11-1 and TRBJ2-7; D call uncertain. Trimming took off 4 bases at V and 3 bases at J, with 31 bases between the two ends. This CDR3 comprises 20 residues. From germline, CDR1 is SGHAT and CDR2 FQDESV (reference sequence). This CDR3 reads CASSSIFEARQDRKLYEQYF. CDR3 coding DNA: TGTGCCAGCAGCTCGATATTTGAGGCCCGGCAGGACCGTAAACTCTACGAGCAGTACTTC.

The chain combines TRBV7-9 with TRBJ2-5; possibly TRBD2 for D (6 bases). V shed 2 bases and J shed 2 bases, with 15 bases lying between them. The CDR3 sequence is 16 residues long. CDR1 and CDR2 (germline): SEHNR, FQNEAQ (reference sequence). The CDR3 loop is CASSLLVASAQETQYF. The CDR3 DNA follows: TGTGCCAGCAGCTTACTGGTGGCTAGCGCACAAGAGACCCAGTACTTC.

The chain has TRBV6-1 and TRBJ2-3; 15 bases are shared with TRBD2. The CDR3 consists of 15 residues. The V and J ends lost 6 bases and 6 bases, in that order; junction bases with no gene match: 4. The V gene's germline CDR1 is MNHNS and CDR2 SASEGT. CDR3 sequence: CASRRTSGRGDTQYF. CDR3 DNA sequence: TGTGCCAGCAGGCGGACTAGCGGGAGGGGTGATACGCAGTATTTT.